The 18 T cell receptor beta chains reported below all come from one sample, sequenced in a study of control samples from healthy donors and cancer patients. Assay: immunoSEQ multiplex PCR; the TCRdb copy retains only in-frame clones and omits some. The sample lists 90,000 to 150,000 clones; approximately 88% were seen once. Sequenced: blood. Receptor source: a man aged 35 to 55 in good health.

V and J are TRBV19 and TRBJ2-5, with TRBD1 as a possible D gene (5 bases). V was trimmed by 6 bases and J by 7 bases, leaving 15 bases between them. Looked up from germline, CDR1 is LNHDA and CDR2 is SQIVND (reference sequence). The CDR3 is 13 amino acids. In DNA form, the CDR3 reads TGTGCCAGTAGGGGAACAGGTGTCGGGACCCAGTACTTC. It is translated as CASRGTGVGTQYF.

This clone was counted a few times. V gene TRBV5-4 combines with J gene TRBJ1-1, with D maybe TRBD1 (6 bases). This CDR3 has 15 amino acids. Germline V gene lookup returns CDR1 SGHNT and CDR2 YYREEE (reference sequence). V was trimmed by 5 bases and J by 1 base, leaving 15 bases between them. The CDR3: CASSTSGEGNTEAFF. The CDR3 DNA reads as TGTGCCAGCAGTACCTCAGGGGAGGGGAACACTGAAGCTTTCTTT.

The J gene is TRBJ1-1, the V gene TRBV5-1, with a possible D match to TRBD1 (5 bases). The CDR3 runs 15 residues. Per the germline V gene, CDR1 is SGHRS and CDR2 is YFSETQ. With 0 bases removed from V and 3 bases from J, the gap between germline ends came to 12 bases. The CDR3 is CASSLGGWGDTEAFF. The DNA for the CDR3 is TGCGCCAGCAGCTTGGGAGGTTGGGGGGACACTGAAGCTTTCTTT.

This chain connects TRBV6-6 to TRBJ1-1; weak D call: TRBD1 (5 bases). CDR3 length: 14 residues. The V end lost 4 bases, the J end lost 4 bases, and 13 bases lay between the germline ends. Germline V gene sequence: CDR1 MNHNY, CDR2 SVGAGI (reference sequence). CDR3 in DNA: TGTGCCAGCAGTTCAAAAACGGGGGGCACTGAAGCTTTCTTT. This gives the protein CASSSKTGGTEAFF.

The chain uses TRBV29-1 and TRBJ1-2; D remains ambiguous. V was cut by 4 bases and J by 6 bases, with 12 bases left in between. The germline gives CDR1 SQVTM, CDR2 ANQGSEA. The CDR3 contains 12 residues. The CDR3 coding sequence is TGCAGCGTTGTGGGGTCCCCCCATGGCTACACCTTC. This sequence encodes CSVVGSPHGYTF.

This chain links TRBV6-2 or TRBV6-3 with TRBJ2-7; D is undetermined. The germline V gene has CDR1 MNHEY and CDR2 SVGEGT. Trimming shortened V by 2 bases and J by 0 bases, and 5 bases separated the two germline ends. The CDR3 runs 13 residues. This chain's CDR3 is CASSYKVSYEQYF. For the CDR3, the DNA is TGTGCCAGCAGTTACAAGGTCTCCTACGAGCAGTACTTC.

The CDR3: CASSPSGSTASTDTQYF. CDR3 DNA: TGTGCCAGCAGCCCCAGCGGGTCGACAGCTAGCACAGATACGCAGTATTTT. The genes are TRBV7-6 and TRBJ2-3, with D maybe TRBD2 (6 bases). This CDR3 is 17 amino acids long. V lost 5 bases and J lost 0, with 18 bases in between. CDR1 is SGHVS, CDR2 FNYEAQ, per germline.

This sequence joins TRBV4-3 and TRBJ2-1; D is unclear. V was trimmed by 4 bases and J by 9 bases, leaving 7 bases between them. The CDR3 contains 11 residues. CDR1 and CDR2 from the germline V gene are LGHNA and YSLEER. The chain's CDR3 is CASSRQSEQFF. CDR3 DNA sequence: TGCGCCAGCAGCCGTCAGAGTGAGCAGTTCTTC.

This chain joins TRBV6-6 and TRBJ2-5; D is unclear. Per the germline V gene, CDR1 is MNHNY and CDR2 is SVGAGI (reference sequence). There are 13 residues in the CDR3. The V end lost 2 bases, the J end lost 2 bases, and 6 bases lay between the germline ends. The CDR3 here is CASSYSRQETQYF. The DNA for the CDR3 is TGTGCCAGCAGTTACAGCAGGCAAGAGACCCAGTACTTC.

The chain carries TRBV15 and TRBJ2-5; 10 bases map to TRBD2. The CDR3 runs to 16 residues. V lost 5 bases and J lost 5; bases outside the gene matches: 11. Germline CDR1 is LNHNV and CDR2 is YYDKDF (reference sequence). CDR3 in DNA: TGTGCCACCAGCTTTGAAAAAGCGGGGGGGCTTGAGACCCAGTACTTC. This sequence encodes CATSFEKAGGLETQYF.

The chain employs TRBV6-5 and TRBJ2-7; TRBD2 is a possible D gene (6 bases). Germline V gene sequence: CDR1 MNHEY, CDR2 SVGAGI. Trimming cost V 1 base and J 4 bases, with 11 bases left between them. The CDR3 contains 14 residues. The CDR3 nucleotides read TGTGCCAGCAGTTACTACGGGACTTCGTACGAGCAGTACTTC. Residues: CASSYYGTSYEQYF.

CDR3 in amino acids: CASSQEPSGGSSSYNEQFF. CDR3 bases: TGCGCCAGCAGCCAAGAACCTAGCGGGGGGTCTAGCTCCTACAATGAGCAGTTCTTC. The chain recombines TRBV4-1 with TRBJ2-1, with TRBD2 identical over 11 bases. The CDR3 has 19 residues. The V gene's germline CDR1 is MGHRA and CDR2 YSYEKL. J was trimmed by 0 bases and V by 0 bases; bases with no gene match: 7.

The chain joins TRBV9 to TRBJ1-1; D gene ambiguous. The V and J ends lost 4 bases and 1 base respectively, with 14 bases between them. CDR1 and CDR2 (germline): SGDLS, YYNGEE. The CDR3 covers 15 residues. The CDR3 DNA reads as TGTGCCAGCAGCCCTGGAACAAACAAGAACACTGAAGCTTTCTTT. Translated: CASSPGTNKNTEAFF.

This sequence joins TRBV4-1 and TRBJ1-1, with a weak D call TRBD1 (6 bases). Trimming stripped 0 bases from V and 1 base from J, with 6 bases between. This CDR3 spans 14 amino acids. The germline gives CDR1 MGHRA, CDR2 YSYEKL. The CDR3, as DNA: TGCGCCAGCAGCCAAGAGGACAGGAACACTGAAGCTTTCTTT. Translation gives CASSQEDRNTEAFF.

The V gene is TRBV5-1, the J gene TRBJ1-1, with TRBD1 identical over 11 bases. CDR1 and CDR2 from the germline V gene are SGHRS and YFSETQ. The CDR3 runs to 16 residues. V was clipped by 4 bases and J by 0 bases; unmatched bases: 5. The CDR3 DNA is TGCGCCAGCAGCGGAAGGACAGGGGGCATGAACACTGAAGCTTTCTTT. Translating it yields CASSGRTGGMNTEAFF.

This clone was seen just once. The gene calls are TRBV10-2 and TRBJ1-1; D possibly corresponds to TRBD1 (5 bases). This CDR3 region has 13 residues. The ends were cut back, 6 bases at V and 3 bases at J, with 11 bases in the middle. Per germline, CDR1 WSHSY and CDR2 SAAADI. The CDR3 bases are TGCGCCAGCAGGGGGGAGGGGTACACTGAAGCTTTCTTT. This gives the protein CASRGEGYTEAFF.

This chain connects TRBV27 to TRBJ1-2; the D gene is possibly TRBD1 (6 bases). Germline assignment: CDR1 MNHEY and CDR2 SMNVEV (reference sequence). V was pared by 6 bases and J by 8 bases, with 13 bases between. The CDR3 is 12 amino acids. The CDR3: CASRYTGYGYTF. The CDR3 nucleotides read TGTGCCAGCAGGTACACAGGGTACGGCTACACCTTC.

The genes are TRBV3-1 (or the pseudogene TRBV3-2) and TRBJ1-2, with D perhaps TRBD1 (6 bases). This CDR3 is built from 14 residues. V lost 3 bases and J 8 bases, leaving 16 bases between the germline ends. The germline V gene has CDR1 LGHDT and CDR2 YNNKEL (reference sequence). CDR3 coding DNA: TGTGCCAGCAGCCACCTGGACAGCCTACGAGGCTACACCTTC. Translated, it gives CASSHLDSLRGYTF.